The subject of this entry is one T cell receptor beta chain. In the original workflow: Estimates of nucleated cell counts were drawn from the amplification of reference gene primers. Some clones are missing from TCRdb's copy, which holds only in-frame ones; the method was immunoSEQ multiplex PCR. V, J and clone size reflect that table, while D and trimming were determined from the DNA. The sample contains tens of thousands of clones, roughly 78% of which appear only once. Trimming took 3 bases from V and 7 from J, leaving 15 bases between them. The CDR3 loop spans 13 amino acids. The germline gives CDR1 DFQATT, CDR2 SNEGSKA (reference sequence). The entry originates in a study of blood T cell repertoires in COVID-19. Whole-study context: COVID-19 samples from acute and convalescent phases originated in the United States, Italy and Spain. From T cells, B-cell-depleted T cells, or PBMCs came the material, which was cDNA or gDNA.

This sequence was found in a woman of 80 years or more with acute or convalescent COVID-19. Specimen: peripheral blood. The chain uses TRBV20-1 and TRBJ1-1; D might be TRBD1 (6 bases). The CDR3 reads CSASYTGLGEAFF. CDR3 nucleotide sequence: TGCAGTGCTAGTTACACAGGGCTGGGTGAAGCTTTCTTT.